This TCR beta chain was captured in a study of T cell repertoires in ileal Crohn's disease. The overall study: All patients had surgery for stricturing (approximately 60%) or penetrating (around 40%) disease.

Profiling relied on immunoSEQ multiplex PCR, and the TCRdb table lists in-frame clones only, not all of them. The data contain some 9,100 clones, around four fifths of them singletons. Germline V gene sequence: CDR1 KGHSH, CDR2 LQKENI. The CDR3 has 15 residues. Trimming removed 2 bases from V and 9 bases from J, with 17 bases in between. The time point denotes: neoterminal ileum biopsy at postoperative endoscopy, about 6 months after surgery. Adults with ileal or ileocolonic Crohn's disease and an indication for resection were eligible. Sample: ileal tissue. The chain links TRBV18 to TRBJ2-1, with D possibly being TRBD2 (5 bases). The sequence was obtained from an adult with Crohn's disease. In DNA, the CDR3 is TGTGCCAGCTCACCAATATCAGGAGGTCTGGGTGAGCAGTTCTTC. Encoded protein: CASSPISGGLGEQFF.